Below, 8 T cell receptor beta chains from the same sample are listed, as sequenced in a study of technical replicates of blood from a handful of donors. Clones were read by immunoSEQ multiplex PCR, and TCRdb kept only the in-frame ones, dropping some. The table has about 84,000 clones, 93% seen once; the top ten hold less than 0.3%. Sequences were obtained from T cells isolated from PBMCs. The receptors originated from a human donor in good health.

The chain links TRBV9 to TRBJ2-1, with 8 bases that match TRBD2. Trimming removed 3 bases from V and 2 bases from J; junction bases left unmatched: 10. Germline V gives CDR1 SGDLS, CDR2 YYNGEE. This CDR3 is 17 amino acids long. The CDR3, as DNA: TGTGCCAGCAGCGCACCCCTTAGCGGGGCTACCTACAATGAGCAGTTCTTC. Protein sequence: CASSAPLSGATYNEQFF.

V is TRBV30 and J is TRBJ1-2; D call uncertain. The V end was cut by 0 bases, the J end by 7 bases, with 12 bases between. In germline, CDR1 is GTSNPN, CDR2 SVGIG (reference sequence). The CDR3 runs 13 residues. The DNA of the CDR3 is TGTGCCTGGAGTGTACCAGATAGCCGTGGCTACACCTTC. Amino acid sequence: CAWSVPDSRGYTF.

The J gene is TRBJ2-3, the V gene TRBV7-8; TRBD2 matches at 9 bases. Trimming at V came to 8 bases and at J to 1 base, leaving 10 bases not matched to a gene. The CDR3 sequence is 16 residues long. Germline CDR1 reads SGHVS; CDR2 reads FQNEAQ. The DNA of the CDR3 is TGTGCCAGCGGGCTAGCGGGGATCCCTGGCACAGATACGCAGTATTTT. Its protein is CASGLAGIPGTDTQYF.

In its sample, this clone was seen once. The V and J genes are TRBV13 and TRBJ1-3, with 7 bases aligning to TRBD1. CDR1 is PRHDT and CDR2 is FYEKMQ in the germline V gene (reference sequence). The CDR3 loop spans 15 amino acids. V lost 5 bases and J lost 0; bases outside the gene matches: 4. CDR3 nucleotides: TGTGCCAGCAGCAACCGGGACAGCTCTGGAAACACCATATATTTT. Translated: CASSNRDSSGNTIYF. Full variable domain (remainder filled in from reference TRBV13 and TRBJ1-3): AAGVIQSPRHLIKEKRETATLKCYPIPRHDTVYWYQQGPGQDPQFLISFYEKMQSDKGSIPDRFSAQQFSDYHSELNMSSLELGDSALYFCASSNRDSSGNTIYFGEGSWLTVV.

This chain connects TRBV9 to TRBJ1-1, with D tentatively TRBD1 (6 bases). CDR1 is SGDLS and CDR2 is YYNGEE in the germline V gene. The V and J ends lost 2 bases and 5 bases respectively, with 10 bases between them. This CDR3 contains 13 residues. The CDR3 DNA sequence: TGTGCCAGCAGCGTGGGGGGGCGGACTGAAGCTTTCTTT. This translates into CASSVGGRTEAFF.

The DNA for the CDR3 is TGCGCCAGCAGGGCGACTAGCGGGAGGGCAACCTACGAGCAGTACTTC. Translating gives CASRATSGRATYEQYF. The V and J genes are TRBV4-1 and TRBJ2-7; 14 bases are shared with TRBD2. The length of the CDR3 is 16 residues. V lost 6 bases, J lost 2 bases, and 6 bases stayed unmatched. The germline CDR1 and CDR2 sequences are MGHRA and YSYEKL.

This clone was detected once. This chain links TRBV28 with TRBJ2-1, with 13 bases identical to TRBD2. CDR3 length: 16 residues. Germline V gene data show CDR1 as MDHEN and CDR2 as SYDVKM. V was pared by 1 base and J by 7 bases, with 4 bases of the junction left unmatched. In DNA, the CDR3 is TGTGCCAGCAGTTTATTGACTAGCGGGAGGCAAAATGAGCAGTTCTTC. Translated: CASSLLTSGRQNEQFF. Combining the CDR3 with reference TRBV28 and TRBJ2-1 gives the whole variable domain DVKVTQSSRYLVKRTGEKVFLECVQDMDHENMFWYRQDPGLGLRLIYFSYDVKMKEKGDIPEGYSVSREKKERFSLILESASTNQTSMYLCASSLLTSGRQNEQFFGPGTRLTVL.

The chain joins TRBV4-1 to TRBJ2-1; D not certain. CDR1 and CDR2 from the germline V gene are MGHRA and YSYEKL. The CDR3 runs to 13 residues. The germline V and J ends were trimmed by 3 bases and 10 bases, with 13 bases remaining between them. In DNA form, the CDR3 reads TGCGCCAGCAGCCACCTCGACAATTTCGAGCAGTTCTTC. Its protein is CASSHLDNFEQFF.